The 27 T cell receptor beta chains reported below all come from one sample, sequenced in a study of cytomegalovirus exposure and HLA in healthy donors. The PCR was carried out with 60 Vbeta primers and 13 Jbeta primers. Measured with immunoSEQ multiplex PCR; TCRdb has only the in-frame clones, and not every one. The sample has under 250,000 clones, approximately 81% seen once. Sequences were obtained from PBMCs. These receptors came from a human donor in good health.

The rearrangement uses TRBV6-5 and TRBJ1-4, with D tentatively TRBD1 (5 bases). CDR3 size: 14 residues. The V gene's germline CDR1 is MNHEY and CDR2 SVGAGI. The V gene lost 5 bases and the J gene lost 5 bases, with 12 bases spanning the gap. In DNA, the CDR3 is TGTGCCAGCAGTCGCACGGGGGGAAATGAAAAACTGTTTTTT. Its translation is CASSRTGGNEKLFF.

CDR3 DNA sequence: TGTGCCTGGAGTTCCGGGACATCATCTAACTATGGCTACACCTTC. Protein product: CAWSSGTSSNYGYTF. V gene TRBV30 combines with J gene TRBJ1-2; D may be TRBD1 (6 bases). V was clipped by 2 bases and J by 0 bases, with 13 bases between them. Germline values: CDR1 GTSNPN, CDR2 SVGIG (reference sequence). This CDR3 contains 15 residues.

A remark on this clone: Other DNA sequences in the same sample also yield this CDR3. The V call is TRBV19, the J call TRBJ2-7; possible D gene TRBD1, 5 bases. The V and J ends lost 3 bases and 0 bases respectively, with 9 bases between them. CDR1 LNHDA and CDR2 SQIVND come from the germline V gene (reference sequence). This CDR3 spans 14 amino acids. The DNA of the CDR3 is TGTGCCAGTAGTATTCGCCAGGGCTCCTACGAGCAGTACTTC. It encodes CASSIRQGSYEQYF.

V and J are TRBV6-1 and TRBJ2-5; 14 bases fit TRBD2. The CDR3 has 15 residues. V was clipped by 4 bases and J by 6 bases; unmatched bases: 4. The germline gives CDR1 MNHNS, CDR2 SASEGT. This CDR3 is CASSGGTSGRQTQYF. CDR3 nucleotides: TGTGCCAGCAGTGGTGGGACTAGCGGGAGACAGACCCAGTACTTC.

The genes are TRBV11-3 and TRBJ2-1; D is uncertain. Per the germline V gene, CDR1 is SGHNT and CDR2 is YENEEA. The CDR3 spans 15 residues. Trimming took off 2 bases at V and 0 bases at J, with 8 bases between the two ends. This CDR3 is CASSLSLSSYNEQFF. The CDR3 DNA reads as TGTGCCAGCAGCTTAAGCCTGAGCTCCTACAATGAGCAGTTCTTC.

The chain employs TRBV7-3 and TRBJ2-1; D gene uncertain. The germline V gene encodes CDR1 SGHTA and CDR2 FQGTGA. Trimming stripped 0 bases from V and 4 bases from J, with 10 bases between. The CDR3 extends over 15 amino acids. Here the CDR3 DNA reads TGTGCCAGCAGCTTAACGTTTGACACGTACAATGAGCAGTTCTTC. As protein: CASSLTFDTYNEQFF.

The chain uses TRBV25-1 and TRBJ2-1; D gene ambiguous. This CDR3 is built from 13 residues. Between the trimmed V and J ends, which lost 6 bases and 4 bases, there was a span of 10 bases. CDR1 and CDR2 (germline): MGHDK, SYGVNS. CDR3 residues: CASSPSRYNEQFF. Written as DNA, the CDR3 is TGTGCCAGCAGCCCATCTAGATACAATGAGCAGTTCTTC.

The chain recombines TRBV2 with TRBJ2-7; D not certain. The CDR3 has 13 amino acids. V was clipped by 7 bases and J by 1 base, with 11 bases between them. CDR1 is SNHLY and CDR2 is FYNNEI in the germline V gene. CDR3 nucleotides: TGTGCCAGCATCCTCCGCCTATCCTACGAGCAGTACTTC. This sequence encodes CASILRLSYEQYF.

This clone was observed a few times. The chain links TRBV27 to TRBJ2-1, with TRBD2 as a possible D gene (5 bases). The germline V and J ends were trimmed by 4 bases and 5 bases, with 15 bases remaining between them. The CDR3 has 15 residues. Germline V gives CDR1 MNHEY, CDR2 SMNVEV (reference sequence). CDR3: CASSSKRERDNEQFF. The CDR3 DNA reads as TGTGCCAGCAGTTCCAAGAGGGAGAGGGACAATGAGCAGTTCTTC.

A single count supports this clone. The genes are TRBV6-6 and TRBJ2-2, with 7 bases identical to TRBD2. The CDR3 is made up of 16 amino acids. Unmatched junction bases numbered 11, after V lost 6 bases and J lost 4 bases. Germline values: CDR1 MNHNY, CDR2 SVGAGI (reference sequence). CDR3 loop: CASSERGELGTGELFF. The CDR3 DNA is TGTGCCAGCAGCGAGCGGGGAGAGCTCGGCACCGGGGAGCTGTTTTTT.

The V gene is TRBV6-5, the J gene TRBJ2-7, with 10 nucleotides matching TRBD2. J gave up 2 bases and V 3 bases, and 7 bases lay outside the gene matches. The CDR3 has 16 residues. Looked up from germline, CDR1 is MNHEY and CDR2 is SVGAGI. The CDR3 coding sequence is TGTGCCAGCAGTTATATTGGGACTAGCGACGCCTACGAGCAGTACTTC. Translating it yields CASSYIGTSDAYEQYF.

To note about this clone: This CDR3 is also generated by other DNA sequences in the sample. This chain uses TRBV27 with TRBJ2-7; TRBD2 matches 11 bases. Germline CDR1 reads MNHEY; CDR2 reads SMNVEV (reference sequence). This CDR3 region has 17 residues. Losses at the gene ends were 5 bases for V and 7 bases for J; bases not matched to a gene: 16. CDR3 DNA sequence: TGTGCCAGCAGTCCCACTAGCGGGAGAGCCTATTTAGGGGAGCAGTACTTC. Translated: CASSPTSGRAYLGEQYF.

This clone was counted once. This chain's CDR3 is CASSVGGFTGELFF. The CDR3 DNA reads as TGTGCCAGCAGCGTGGGAGGGTTCACCGGGGAGCTGTTTTTT. The chain links TRBV9 to TRBJ2-2; 7 bases map to TRBD2. With V trimmed by 2 bases and J by 4 bases, 2 bases remained unmatched. The CDR3 loop spans 14 amino acids. Germline V gene data show CDR1 as SGDLS and CDR2 as YYNGEE.

The rearrangement links TRBV27 to TRBJ2-3, with 10 positions matching TRBD1. J lost 3 bases, V lost 5 bases, and 5 bases had no gene match. The CDR3 extends over 15 amino acids. Germline CDR1 and CDR2: MNHEY and SMNVEV (reference sequence). CDR3 protein: CASSDSGQGTDTQYF. In DNA form, the CDR3 reads TGTGCCAGCAGTGATTCGGGACAGGGGACAGATACGCAGTATTTT.

The chain is built from TRBV29-1 and TRBJ1-1; maybe TRBD1 (5 bases). Germline values: CDR1 SQVTM, CDR2 ANQGSEA. The CDR3 has 12 amino acids. The germline V and J ends were trimmed by 5 bases and 3 bases, with 10 bases remaining between them. The CDR3 loop reads CSVQGGDTEAFF. DNA for the CDR3: TGCAGCGTTCAGGGTGGGGACACTGAAGCTTTCTTT.

This sequence joins TRBV19 and TRBJ1-5; 7 nucleotides align to TRBD1. The germline CDR1 and CDR2 sequences are LNHDA and SQIVND (reference sequence). The CDR3 spans 15 residues. V trimming: 5 bases; J trimming: 9 bases; junction bases outside the gene matches: 13. The CDR3 sequence is CASSSPTGNKRPQHF. The CDR3 region has the DNA TGTGCCAGTAGTTCCCCGACAGGGAATAAGCGGCCCCAGCATTTT.

CDR3 residues: CASSQQGASYNEQFF. CDR3 coding DNA: TGTGCCAGCAGCCAGCAGGGGGCATCCTACAATGAGCAGTTCTTC. This chain joins TRBV5-6 and TRBJ2-1, with 8 positions matching TRBD1. The germline V gene has CDR1 SGHDT and CDR2 YYEEEE. The CDR3 spans 15 residues. V gave up 4 bases and J gave up 1 base; unmatched junction bases: 4.

The rearrangement links TRBV2 to TRBJ2-5, with 10 bases lining up with TRBD1. V lost 8 bases and J lost 4; bases outside the gene matches: 16. Germline CDR1 and CDR2: SNHLY and FYNNEI. The CDR3 runs to 17 residues. The chain's CDR3 is CASSPTPSTGGLETQYF. The CDR3, as DNA: TGTGCCAGCTCTCCGACCCCCTCGACAGGGGGCTTAGAGACCCAGTACTTC.

The rearrangement uses TRBV7-2 and TRBJ2-3, with TRBD2 identical over 7 bases. J lost 4 bases, V lost 5 bases, and 21 bases had no gene match. This CDR3 has 19 amino acids. Germline CDR1 SGHTA, CDR2 FQGNSA. The CDR3 loop reads CASSLAPGGAGARADTQYF. CDR3 in DNA: TGTGCCAGCAGCCTCGCCCCGGGCGGGGCGGGAGCTAGGGCAGATACGCAGTATTTT.

The gene calls are TRBV19 and TRBJ1-4; a weak D match, TRBD1 (6 bases). The ends were cut back, 4 bases at V and 8 bases at J, with 20 bases in the middle. Germline V gene data show CDR1 as LNHDA and CDR2 as SQIVND (reference sequence). The CDR3 covers 16 residues. CDR3 sequence reads: CASSTRGGGGGEKLFF. The CDR3 nucleotides are TGTGCCAGTAGTACCCGCGGGGGCGGAGGAGGAGAAAAACTGTTTTTT.

The chain couples TRBV1 to TRBJ2-7; the listed D gene, TRBD2, was not tested against the DNA. TRBV1 is noted as a pseudogene. The CDR3 is made up of 12 amino acids. This chain's CDR3 is CTRERDYYEQYF. As DNA, the CDR3 is TGCACCAGGGAGCGGGATTACTACGAGCAGTACTTC.

CDR3 in DNA: TGCGCCAGCAGTCAATCGTCCGGACAGGAGAAATTCAGCTCTGGAAACACCATATATTTT. Translating gives CASSQSSGQEKFSSGNTIYF. The chain has TRBV23-1 and TRBJ1-3; 7 bases align to TRBD1. TRBV23-1 is an ORF, and what it does is uncertain. The CDR3 totals 20 residues. Trimming removed 0 bases from V and 0 bases from J; junction bases left unmatched: 14.

The chain is built from TRBV4-2 and TRBJ1-3, with no clear D. The V end lost 0 bases, the J end lost 4 bases, and 10 bases lay between the germline ends. Germline lookup yields CDR1 LGHNA and CDR2 YNFKEQ. This CDR3 contains 15 residues. This CDR3 reads CASSQEVSVGNTIYF. CDR3 nucleotide sequence: TGTGCCAGCAGCCAAGAGGTGTCGGTAGGAAACACCATATATTTT.

The V call is TRBV18, the J call TRBJ2-1; D is unresolved. The CDR3 contains 16 residues. Germline V lookup: CDR1 KGHSH, CDR2 LQKENI. The germline V and J ends were trimmed by 3 bases and 0 bases, with 12 bases remaining between them. The CDR3 reads CASSPFAESSYNEQFF. CDR3 nucleotide sequence: TGTGCCAGCTCACCGTTCGCGGAGAGCTCCTACAATGAGCAGTTCTTC.

In this sample, this clone turned up a few times. V gene TRBV7-2 combines with J gene TRBJ2-1, with TRBD2 identical over 11 bases. V was pared by 8 bases and J by 3 bases, with 9 bases of the junction left unmatched. The CDR3 runs 16 residues. The germline gives CDR1 SGHTA, CDR2 FQGNSA. Here the CDR3 reads CASRGLAGGSYNEQFF. CDR3 in DNA: TGTGCCAGCCGGGGGTTAGCGGGAGGGAGCTACAATGAGCAGTTCTTC.

V gene TRBV10-3 combines with J gene TRBJ2-1, with 7 bases that match TRBD2. Germline V gene sequence: CDR1 ENHRY, CDR2 SYGVKD. The CDR3 contains 13 residues. V trimming: 8 bases; J trimming: 8 bases; junction bases outside the gene matches: 9. CDR3 DNA: TGTGCCATCTCAATAGCGGGTAGAGATGAGCAGTTCTTC. Translation: CAISIAGRDEQFF.

The genes are TRBV10-2 and TRBJ1-5; 9 bases line up with TRBD1. The V gene end was trimmed by 1 base and the J gene end by 1 base; junction bases not matched to a gene: 11. Germline loops: CDR1 WSHSY, CDR2 SAAADI. CDR3 length: 19 amino acids. CDR3 in DNA: TGCGCCAGCAGTGAGTACCGGATACAGGGGGCTGGGAGCAATCAGCCCCAGCATTTT. Translation gives CASSEYRIQGAGSNQPQHF.